The present T cell receptor (beta chain) was sequenced within a study of T cell responses to AZD1222 COVID-19 vaccine. V was trimmed by 5 bases and J by 7 bases, leaving 18 bases between them. The germline CDR1 and CDR2 sequences are SGHAT and FQNNGV. The CDR3 extends over 15 amino acids. On this clone: Its specificity is unknown.

Assay: immunoSEQ multiplex PCR; the TCRdb copy retains only in-frame clones and omits some. Counted here are around 160,000 clones, approximately 78% occurring once; the ten biggest clones make up less than 5%. Findings of the study overall: It should be noted that donors were predominantly white British and more often female, and clonal diversity was possibly underestimated. Two AZD1222 administrations were followed by greater Spike-specific TCR breadth and depth. Samples come after the peak T cell response, not at day 14. Unmutated regions of variants are reportedly targeted by nearly half of spike-specific TCRs.

The sequencing here drew on peripheral blood, taken on day 0 of MenACWY control vaccination. This clonotype originated in an adult in good health. This sequence joins TRBV11-2 and TRBJ2-1; D perhaps matches TRBD1 (5 bases). Here the CDR3 reads CASSPQGLPANEQFF. CDR3 coding DNA: TGTGCCAGCAGCCCTCAGGGCCTACCAGCAAATGAGCAGTTCTTC.